The source of this T cell receptor (beta chain) is a study of early T cells in non-severe SARS-CoV-2 infection listed by TCRdb under 2021. Study-wide context: Bulk RNA from unsorted whole blood was used for TCR sequencing, so alpha and beta chains could not be paired.

Preparation of the library involved 5' RACE. Sequenced using a NextSeq 500. The TCR library protocol attached unique molecular identifiers to individual cDNA molecules to correct for sequencing error and PCR bias. Sequencing covered both TCR alpha and beta chains, and within each sample the abundances of alpha and beta sequences were tightly co-correlated. Per the authors' processing: Decombinator V4 was used to annotate TCR sequences for V gene, J gene and CDR3. TCRs were defined as expanded if a significant change between any two time points was detected under a Poisson model with p below 0.0001. TCR abundances were normalised to the total number of TCRs sequenced per sample and were expressed as counts per million. MAIT TCRs were defined by TRAV1-2 paired with TRAJ12, TRAJ20 or TRAJ33, and iNKT TCRs by TRAV10 paired with TRAJ18. VDJdb, accessed on 1 November 2021, was searched for TCRs annotated for CMV, EBV and SARS-CoV-2, and TCRs annotated for more than one antigen were excluded. TCRdb reworked the public reads: Q25 trimming with fastp, MiXCR clone assembly, productive beta chains retained. Each entry merges the rows of one CDR3 protein and shows their most common DNA and genes. In this record, the V and J calls reflect TCRdb's handling and not the investigators' own analysis. Within this sample are about 83,000 distinct CDR3 sequences, with roughly 15% of them counted one time only. About 1.5% of the sample belongs to the ten largest clones.

This clonotype came up many times. Its specific antigen is unknown. The sample holds no much larger clone one base away, and base qualities are not on file. The full study reports these points: VDJdb matching was skewed toward anti-spike CD8 responses and likely underestimated virus-specific expansions by missing private and CD4 specificities.

The study was a case-control design nested within a healthcare worker cohort in London, UK, with weekly nasopharyngeal swab PCR tests and blood sampling. Healthcare workers were recruited between 23 and 31 March 2020, during the week of the UK lockdown, and were followed weekly for up to roughly 16 weeks. Its CDR3 holds 13 amino acids, cysteine through phenylalanine. Only the CDR3 portion is preserved as DNA: 39 bases, with reading frame beginning at the first base. V lost 6 bases and J lost 0 bases; the stretch between them is 9 bases long. According to the germline V gene, CDR1 reads MDHEN and CDR2 reads SYDVKM.

The sample consisted of whole blood. Recombination joined TRBV28 with TRBJ2-7; a confident D gene designation cannot be given. The TCR originated in an adult who was a healthcare worker with PCR-confirmed SARS-CoV-2 infection or an uninfected control (not recorded which). In nucleotides, the sequence is TGTGCCAGCAGCCTAAGAAGCTCCTACGAGCAGTACTTC. It codes for CASSLRSSYEQYF.